Below, 10 T cell receptor beta chains from the same sample are listed, as sequenced in a study of metastatic and nonmetastatic thyroid tumors. Thyroid surgery was preceded by no treatment in any patient. TCRdb re-processed the PCR reads through MiXCR. The repertoire holds 35,000 to 50,000 clones, with 4% to 5% as singletons. The specimen was blood. These receptor sequences come from a female donor with papillary thyroid cancer or a benign thyroid nodule (not recorded which). Some clones in this sample may be carry-over from other donors' samples.

The gene calls are TRBV20-1 and TRBJ2-1; 7 bases are shared with TRBD2. Trimming at V came to 3 bases and at J to 7 bases, leaving 9 bases not matched to a gene. The CDR3 sequence is 14 residues long. Germline-derived CDR1 and CDR2 are DFQATT and SNEGSKA (reference sequence). The CDR3 reads CSASPLGGGNEQFF. CDR3 nucleotides: TGCAGTGCTAGTCCTCTGGGGGGGGGAAATGAGCAGTTCTTC.

This clone was detected only a few times. At one end, the junction sequence differs from germline, possibly due to a read error. The chain recombines TRBV19 with TRBJ2-6; either TRBD1 or TRBD2 may fit D (5 bases each). CDR1 is LNHDA and CDR2 is SQIVND in the germline V gene (reference sequence). This CDR3 is built from 17 residues. The CDR3 is CASISELSFSGANFLTF. In nucleotides, the CDR3 is TGTGCCAGTATTAGCGAGCTGTCCTTCTCTGGGGCCAACTTCCTGACTTTC.

This clone was detected ten times or more. CDR3 in DNA: TGTGCCAGTAGTAGAGACGGGGGCTCCGGAAACACCATATATTTT. Translation: CASSRDGGSGNTIYF. The chain couples TRBV19 to TRBJ1-3; perhaps TRBD1 as D (6 bases). This CDR3 has 15 amino acids. Germline CDR1 LNHDA, CDR2 SQIVND (reference sequence). Trimming removed 4 bases at V and 4 bases at J, with 14 bases between.

In this sample, this clone turned up many times. This chain joins TRBV13 and TRBJ1-1; no clear D. Germline V lookup: CDR1 PRHDT, CDR2 FYEKMQ (reference sequence). With 6 bases removed from V and 5 bases from J, the gap between germline ends came to 13 bases. The CDR3 is 13 amino acids. CDR3 nucleotides: TGTGCCAGCAGATCTAGCTCTAGGACTGAAGCTTTCTTT. This codes for CASRSSSRTEAFF.

This clone occurred many times. The chain couples TRBV4-2 to TRBJ1-5; D uncertain. V was clipped by 0 bases and J by 3 bases, with 12 bases between them. This CDR3 has 16 residues. Germline CDR1 is LGHNA and CDR2 is YNFKEQ. The CDR3 reads CASSQEDGRVNQPQHF. DNA of the CDR3: TGTGCCAGCAGCCAAGAAGACGGTAGGGTCAATCAGCCCCAGCATTTT.

The chain links TRBV19 to TRBJ2-1; 8 positions agree with TRBD2. The germline CDR1 and CDR2 sequences are LNHDA and SQIVND (reference sequence). The J segment lost 6 bases and the V segment lost 7 bases, leaving 11 bases of the junction unmatched. The CDR3 has 15 amino acids. CDR3 in DNA: TGTGCCAGTACCGCCGGGAGGGGACACTGCAATGAGCAGTTCTTC. The encoded protein is CASTAGRGHCNEQFF. Full variable domain (missing parts from reference TRBV19 and TRBJ2-1): DGGITQSPKYLFRKEGQNVTLSCEQNLNHDAMYWYRQDPGQGLRLIYYSQIVNDFQKGDIAEGYSVSREKKESFPLTVTSAQKNPTAFYLCASTAGRGHCNEQFFGPGTRLTVL.

This clone was seen at least ten times. The chain employs TRBV7-3 and TRBJ2-7, with D possibly being TRBD2 (6 bases). Germline V gene sequence: CDR1 SGHTA, CDR2 FQGTGA. The CDR3 sequence is 14 residues long. V dropped 5 bases and J dropped 5 bases, with 16 bases sitting between them. The CDR3 region has the DNA TGTGCCAGCAGCGGGGGGACTGGAGTTGACGAGCAGTACTTC. This gives the protein CASSGGTGVDEQYF.

On this clone itself: This may stem from a read error, because a much larger clone lies one nucleotide away. This sequence joins TRBV20-1 and TRBJ2-1; 8 positions agree with TRBD2. Germline V gene sequence: CDR1 DFQATT, CDR2 SNEGSKA (reference sequence). V lost 6 bases, J lost 7 bases, and 17 bases stayed unmatched. The CDR3 loop spans 16 amino acids. CDR3 nucleotide sequence: TGCAGTGCGAGAAGGGGTGCGGGAGGCGGCCAAAATGAGCAGTTCTTC. Protein sequence: CSARRGAGGGQNEQFF.

This clone was counted many times. The chain carries TRBV11-3 and TRBJ2-3; 10 bases match TRBD2. J lost 6 bases, V lost 5 bases, and 14 bases had no gene match. There are 17 residues in the CDR3. CDR1 and CDR2 from the germline V gene are SGHNT and YENEEA. The CDR3 spells CASSPRTSGPRGDTQYF. The CDR3 DNA sequence: TGTGCCAGCAGCCCCCGGACTAGCGGCCCTCGGGGGGATACGCAGTATTTT.

This clone came up many times. The chain couples TRBV7-9 to TRBJ1-1; D gene unclear. This CDR3 region has 15 residues. Germline V lookup: CDR1 SEHNR, CDR2 FQNEAQ (reference sequence). V dropped 4 bases and J dropped 3 bases, with 15 bases sitting between them. CDR3 amino acids: CASSSPRTLYTEAFF. The CDR3 DNA reads as TGTGCCAGCAGCTCCCCTAGGACGTTGTACACTGAAGCTTTCTTT.